This is a list of T cell receptor beta chains from one sample in a study of cytomegalovirus exposure and HLA in healthy donors. Produced via immunoSEQ multiplex PCR; TCRdb's table is partial and in-frame only. The repertoire holds approximately 64,000 clones, around 89% seen once, with roughly 1.8% in the top ten. The specimen was PBMCs. Receptor source: a woman under 30 in good health and CMV-seronegative. The CDR3 runs from the conserved cysteine through the conserved F or W. The D gene is left open where the match is weak. Clone size appears in some rows only: once, few, many, or a class for an expanded clone.

d_gene: .; abundance: .; v_gene: TRBV5-1; j_gene: TRBJ2-7; CDR3nt: TGCGCCAGCAGCTTCAATGGAGGGTCCAACTACGAGCAGTACTTC; CDR3aa: CASSFNGGSNYEQYF
d_gene: .; abundance: .; v_gene: TRBV7-2; j_gene: TRBJ1-2; CDR3nt: TGTGCCAGCAGCTTAGATCTGGTATCGAGAGGCTACACCTTC; CDR3aa: CASSLDLVSRGYTF
d_gene: TRBD2; abundance: .; v_gene: TRBV2; j_gene: TRBJ2-2; CDR3nt: TGTGCCAGCGGGTACCGGGGAGGGGCCGGGGAGCTGTTTTTT; CDR3aa: CASGYRGGAGELFF
d_gene: .; abundance: once; v_gene: TRBV15; j_gene: TRBJ2-3; CDR3nt: TGTGCCACCAGCACCTCCACAGATACGCAGTATTTT; CDR3aa: CATSTSTDTQYF
d_gene: TRBD2; abundance: .; v_gene: TRBV15; j_gene: TRBJ2-3; CDR3nt: TGTGCCACCAGCAGAACGGGGGGACCGGCAGATACGCAGTATTTT; CDR3aa: CATSRTGGPADTQYF
d_gene: TRBD1; abundance: .; v_gene: TRBV5-1; j_gene: TRBJ1-2; CDR3nt: TGCGCCAGCAGCACCCGGACAGGGGCGACCTATGGCTACACCTTC; CDR3aa: CASSTRTGATYGYTF
d_gene: .; abundance: .; v_gene: TRBV2; j_gene: TRBJ2-7; CDR3nt: TGTGCCAGCAGTGAAATCTATCGTGTACAGGGTTACGAGCAGTACTTC; CDR3aa: CASSEIYRVQGYEQYF
d_gene: TRBD1; abundance: .; v_gene: TRBV28; j_gene: TRBJ1-4; CDR3nt: TGTGCCAGCAGTCCACTACCGACAGGGAACGAAAAACTGTTTTTT; CDR3aa: CASSPLPTGNEKLFF
d_gene: TRBD2; abundance: .; v_gene: TRBV27; j_gene: TRBJ2-3; CDR3nt: TGTGCCAGCAGTTGGGTCGGGACTAGCGGGAGGAATACGCAGTATTTT; CDR3aa: CASSWVGTSGRNTQYF
d_gene: .; abundance: .; v_gene: TRBV19; j_gene: TRBJ2-6; CDR3nt: TGTGCCAGTAGAATCGGTGTCTCTGGGGCCAACGTCCTGACTTTC; CDR3aa: CASRIGVSGANVLTF
d_gene: .; abundance: .; v_gene: TRBV7-2; j_gene: TRBJ2-3; CDR3nt: TGTGCCAGCAGCTTAGTTCCCGGGAGCACAGATACGCAGTATTTT; CDR3aa: CASSLVPGSTDTQYF
d_gene: TRBD2; abundance: .; v_gene: TRBV13; j_gene: TRBJ2-1; CDR3nt: TGTGCCAGCAGCTTAGTAGCGGGAGGAACCTACAATGAGCAGTTCTTC; CDR3aa: CASSLVAGGTYNEQFF
d_gene: TRBD2; abundance: .; v_gene: TRBV27; j_gene: TRBJ2-7; CDR3nt: TGTGCCAGCAGTAGACAGGGACTGGGACTAGCGGAAAGCTCCTACGAGCAGTACTTC; CDR3aa: CASSRQGLGLAESSYEQYF
d_gene: .; abundance: .; v_gene: TRBV18; j_gene: TRBJ2-5; CDR3nt: TGTGCCAGCTCACTACAGCATCGGGGGACCCAGTACTTC; CDR3aa: CASSLQHRGTQYF
d_gene: TRBD1; abundance: .; v_gene: TRBV30; j_gene: TRBJ1-5; CDR3nt: TGTGCCTGGAGGAGCGGGACAGGGAACAATCAGCCCCAGCATTTT; CDR3aa: CAWRSGTGNNQPQHF
d_gene: .; abundance: .; v_gene: TRBV27; j_gene: TRBJ1-1; CDR3nt: TGTGCCAGCAGGCTCAGTCGAGGCACTGAAGCTTTCTTT; CDR3aa: CASRLSRGTEAFF
d_gene: .; abundance: .; v_gene: TRBV27; j_gene: TRBJ2-7; CDR3nt: TGTGCCAGCGGTGGGTTTAGGGGTTCCTACGAGCAGTACTTC; CDR3aa: CASGGFRGSYEQYF
d_gene: TRBD1; abundance: .; v_gene: TRBV28; j_gene: TRBJ1-2; CDR3nt: TGTGCCAGCAGTTCGCGGGACAGAAGGGTTTATGGCTACACCTTC; CDR3aa: CASSSRDRRVYGYTF
d_gene: .; abundance: .; v_gene: TRBV6-1; j_gene: TRBJ2-2; CDR3nt: TGTGCCAGTACGGGACAGGCGGGGGCCGGGGAGCTGTTTTTT; CDR3aa: CASTGQAGAGELFF
d_gene: .; abundance: few; v_gene: TRBV5-1; j_gene: TRBJ2-7; CDR3nt: TGCGCCAGCAGCTCACTAGGCCCCCTCTACGAGCAGTACTTC; CDR3aa: CASSSLGPLYEQYF
d_gene: .; abundance: few; v_gene: TRBV7-8; j_gene: TRBJ2-1; CDR3nt: TGTGCCAGCAGCTTCGGGGAGATCTCCTACAATGAGCAGTTCTTC; CDR3aa: CASSFGEISYNEQFF
d_gene: TRBD2; abundance: .; v_gene: TRBV4-3; j_gene: TRBJ2-1; CDR3nt: TGCGCCAGCAGCCAAGTAGCGGGGCTTTGGAATGAGCAGTTCTTC; CDR3aa: CASSQVAGLWNEQFF
d_gene: .; abundance: .; v_gene: TRBV5-1; j_gene: TRBJ2-7; CDR3nt: TGCGCCAGCAGCTTGGTAGGAACTAGCTCCTACGAGCAGTACTTC; CDR3aa: CASSLVGTSSYEQYF
d_gene: .; abundance: .; v_gene: TRBV11-2; j_gene: TRBJ2-3; CDR3nt: TGTGCCAGCAGCTTAGGCATGACAGCGACTAGCACAGATACGCAGTATTTT; CDR3aa: CASSLGMTATSTDTQYF
d_gene: TRBD1; abundance: .; v_gene: TRBV9; j_gene: TRBJ2-7; CDR3nt: TGTGCCAGCAGCACGGGACAGGCCGCCTACGAGCAGTACTTC; CDR3aa: CASSTGQAAYEQYF
d_gene: .; abundance: few; v_gene: TRBV11-3; j_gene: TRBJ2-2; CDR3nt: TGTGCCAGCAGCCCACAGGGCACCGGGGAGCTGTTTTTT; CDR3aa: CASSPQGTGELFF
d_gene: .; abundance: .; v_gene: TRBV5-1; j_gene: TRBJ2-1; CDR3nt: TGCGCCAGCAGCTACCGGGACAACCCCAATGAGCAGTTCTTC; CDR3aa: CASSYRDNPNEQFF
d_gene: TRBD1; abundance: .; v_gene: TRBV4-2; j_gene: TRBJ1-4; CDR3nt: TGTGCCAGCAGCCGAGACAGGGACAGAAGTGAAAAACTGTTTTTT; CDR3aa: CASSRDRDRSEKLFF
d_gene: TRBD2; abundance: .; v_gene: TRBV27; j_gene: TRBJ2-3; CDR3nt: TGTGCCAGCAGGAGACTAGCGGGAGAGCAAAATACGCAGTATTTT; CDR3aa: CASRRLAGEQNTQYF
d_gene: TRBD1; abundance: .; v_gene: TRBV29-1; j_gene: TRBJ2-1; CDR3nt: TGCAGCGTTGCGCAGGGGGCCGATGAGCAGTTCTTC; CDR3aa: CSVAQGADEQFF
d_gene: .; abundance: .; v_gene: TRBV4-2; j_gene: TRBJ2-2; CDR3nt: TGTGCCAGCAGCCCCCGCGATTCGAACACCGGGGAGCTGTTTTTT; CDR3aa: CASSPRDSNTGELFF
d_gene: TRBD1; abundance: few; v_gene: TRBV30; j_gene: TRBJ1-2; CDR3nt: TGTGCCTGGAGTAGACCAGGGGGTCATGGCTACACCTTC; CDR3aa: CAWSRPGGHGYTF
d_gene: .; abundance: once; v_gene: TRBV21-1; j_gene: TRBJ2-7; CDR3nt: TGTGCCAGCAGCCCAAGCGGGAGAGAATACGAGCAGTACTTC; CDR3aa: CASSPSGREYEQYF